This TCR beta chain was captured in a study of vaccination effects on CD4 cells after COVID-19. CDR1 is MNHEY and CDR2 is SVGAGI in the germline V gene. The length of the CDR3 is 14 residues. V gave up 6 bases and J gave up 4 bases; unmatched junction bases: 8. Investigators separated out CD4+ T cells once about eleven days of culture had passed. Infection dated between March and December 2020, before the Alpha, Beta and Delta variants reached the United States. Each person got two doses of an mRNA SARS-CoV-2 vaccine, BNT162b2 or mRNA-1273. TCRdb keeps only in-frame clones here, not all; method: immunoSEQ multiplex PCR. The sample gives 45,000 to 55,000 clones, around 70% of which show up once; roughly 5.4% is in the top ten. With respect to this clone: No antigen is known for it.

The sample here was CD4+ T cells from PBMCs cultured without peptide, taken after COVID-19 vaccination. This chain joins TRBV6-5 and TRBJ2-5, with TRBD1 matching over 7 bases. The sequence was collected from a human donor who had a prior SARS-CoV-2 infection. The CDR3 region is CASSARTGSETQYF. CDR3 bases: TGTGCCAGCAGCGCCCGGACAGGATCAGAGACCCAGTACTTC.